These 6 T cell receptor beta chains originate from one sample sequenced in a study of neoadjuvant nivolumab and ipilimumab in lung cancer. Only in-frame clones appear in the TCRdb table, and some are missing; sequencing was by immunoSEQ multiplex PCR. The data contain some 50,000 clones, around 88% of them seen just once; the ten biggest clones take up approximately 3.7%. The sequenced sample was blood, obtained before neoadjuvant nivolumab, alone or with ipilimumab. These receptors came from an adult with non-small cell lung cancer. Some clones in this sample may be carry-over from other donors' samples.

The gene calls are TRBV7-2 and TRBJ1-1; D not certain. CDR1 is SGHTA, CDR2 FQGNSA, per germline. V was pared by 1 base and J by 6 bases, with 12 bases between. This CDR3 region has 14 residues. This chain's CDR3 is CASSLGRASPEAFF. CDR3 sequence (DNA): TGTGCCAGCAGCTTAGGTCGAGCCAGCCCTGAAGCTTTCTTT.

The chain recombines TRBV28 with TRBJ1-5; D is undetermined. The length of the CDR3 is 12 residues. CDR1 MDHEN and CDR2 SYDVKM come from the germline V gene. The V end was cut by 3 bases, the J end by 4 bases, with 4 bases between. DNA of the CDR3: TGTGCCAGCAGTTTGAGAAATCAGCCCCAGCATTTT. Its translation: CASSLRNQPQHF.

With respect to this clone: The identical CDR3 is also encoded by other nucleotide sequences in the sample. The DNA for the CDR3 is TGTGCCTGGAGTGTTCAAGGTACAGATACGCAGTATTTT. Translated, it gives CAWSVQGTDTQYF. V gene TRBV30 combines with J gene TRBJ2-3; no clear D. V lost 0 bases, J lost 3 bases, and 7 bases lay in between. Germline assignment: CDR1 GTSNPN and CDR2 SVGIG (reference sequence). The CDR3 has 13 residues.

CDR3 nucleotides: TGCGCCAGCAGCTTGGGAGCCGGGGGCTCCTACGAGCAGTACTTC. Amino acid sequence: CASSLGAGGSYEQYF. This rearrangement joins TRBV5-1 to TRBJ2-7, with TRBD2 as a possible D gene (6 bases). The germline V gene encodes CDR1 SGHRS and CDR2 YFSETQ. The CDR3 runs 15 residues. V gave up 0 bases and J gave up 0 bases, with 10 bases separating them.

The CDR3 protein is CASAKPGTGGNTIYF. The CDR3 nucleotides are TGTGCTAGTGCCAAACCCGGGACTGGTGGAAACACCATATATTTT. V is TRBV12-5 and J is TRBJ1-3; D is perhaps TRBD1 (5 bases). From germline, CDR1 is LGHNT and CDR2 FRNRAP. V shed 7 bases and J shed 3 bases, with 16 bases lying between them. CDR3 length equals 15 residues.

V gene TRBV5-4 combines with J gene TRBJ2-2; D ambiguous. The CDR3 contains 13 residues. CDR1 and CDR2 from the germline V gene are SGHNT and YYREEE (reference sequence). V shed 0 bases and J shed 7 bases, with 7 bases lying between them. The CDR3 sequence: CASSLDPVGELFF. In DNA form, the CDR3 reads TGTGCCAGCAGCTTGGATCCGGTCGGGGAGCTGTTTTTT.